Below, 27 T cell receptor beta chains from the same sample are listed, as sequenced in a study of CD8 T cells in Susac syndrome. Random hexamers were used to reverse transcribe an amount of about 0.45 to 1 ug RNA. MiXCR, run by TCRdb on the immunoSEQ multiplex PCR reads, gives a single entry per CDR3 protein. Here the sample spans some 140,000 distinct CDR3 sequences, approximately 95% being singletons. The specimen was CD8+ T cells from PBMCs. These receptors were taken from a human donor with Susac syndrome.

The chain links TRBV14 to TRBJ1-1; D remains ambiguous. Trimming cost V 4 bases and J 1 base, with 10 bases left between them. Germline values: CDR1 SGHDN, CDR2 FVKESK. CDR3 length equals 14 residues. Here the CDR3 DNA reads TGTGCCAGCAGCCTCAGCCCCGCGAACACTGAAGCTTTCTTT. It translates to CASSLSPANTEAFF.

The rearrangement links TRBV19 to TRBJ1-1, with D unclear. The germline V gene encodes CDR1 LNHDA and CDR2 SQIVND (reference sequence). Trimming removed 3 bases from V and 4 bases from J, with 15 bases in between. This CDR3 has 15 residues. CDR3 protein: CASSITRDEGTEAFF. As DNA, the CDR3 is TGTGCCAGTAGTATCACGAGGGATGAGGGCACTGAAGCTTTCTTT.

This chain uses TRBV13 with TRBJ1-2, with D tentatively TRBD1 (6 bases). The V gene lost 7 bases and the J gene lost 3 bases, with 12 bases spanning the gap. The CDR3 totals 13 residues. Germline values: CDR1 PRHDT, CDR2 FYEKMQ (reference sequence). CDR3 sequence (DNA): TGTGCCAGCAAAGGGGGACCGGACTATGGCTACACCTTC. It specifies CASKGGPDYGYTF. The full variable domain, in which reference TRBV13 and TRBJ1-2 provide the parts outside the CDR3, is AAGVIQSPRHLIKEKRETATLKCYPIPRHDTVYWYQQGPGQDPQFLISFYEKMQSDKGSIPDRFSAQQFSDYHSELNMSSLELGDSALYFCASKGGPDYGYTFGSGTRLTVV.

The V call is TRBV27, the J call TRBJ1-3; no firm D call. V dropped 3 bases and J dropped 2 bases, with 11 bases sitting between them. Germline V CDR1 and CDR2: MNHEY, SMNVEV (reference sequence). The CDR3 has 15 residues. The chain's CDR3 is CASSLRGSAGNTIYF. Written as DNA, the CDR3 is TGTGCCAGCAGTTTGCGGGGTTCGGCTGGAAACACCATATATTTT.

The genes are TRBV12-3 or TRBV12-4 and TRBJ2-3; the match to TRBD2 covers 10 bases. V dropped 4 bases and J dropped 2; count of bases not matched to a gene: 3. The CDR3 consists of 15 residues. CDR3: CASSYLAGDTDTQYF. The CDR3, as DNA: TGTGCCAGCAGTTACCTAGCGGGGGACACAGATACGCAGTATTTT.

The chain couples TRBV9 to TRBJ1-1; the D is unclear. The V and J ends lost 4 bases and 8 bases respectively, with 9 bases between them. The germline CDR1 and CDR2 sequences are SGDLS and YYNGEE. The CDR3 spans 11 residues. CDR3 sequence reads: CASSPRTEAFF. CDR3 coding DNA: TGTGCCAGCAGCCCCCGGACCGAAGCTTTCTTT.

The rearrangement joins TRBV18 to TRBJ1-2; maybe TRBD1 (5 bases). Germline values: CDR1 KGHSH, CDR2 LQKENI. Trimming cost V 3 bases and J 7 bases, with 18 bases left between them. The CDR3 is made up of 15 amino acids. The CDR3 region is CASSPVSGTEVGYTF. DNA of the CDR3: TGTGCCAGCTCACCGGTTTCCGGGACGGAAGTTGGCTACACCTTC.

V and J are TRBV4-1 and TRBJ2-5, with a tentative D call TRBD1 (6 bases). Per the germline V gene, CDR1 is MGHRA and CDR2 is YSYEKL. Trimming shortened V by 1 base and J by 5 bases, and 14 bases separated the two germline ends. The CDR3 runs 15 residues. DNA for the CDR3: TGCGCCAGCAGCCAAGTAATGCAGGGGTCGGAGACCCAGTACTTC. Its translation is CASSQVMQGSETQYF.

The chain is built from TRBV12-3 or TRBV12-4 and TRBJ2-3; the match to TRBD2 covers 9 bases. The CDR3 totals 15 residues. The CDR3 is CASISGGGGTDTQYF. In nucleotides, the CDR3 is TGTGCGAGTATCAGCGGCGGGGGGGGCACAGATACGCAGTATTTT.

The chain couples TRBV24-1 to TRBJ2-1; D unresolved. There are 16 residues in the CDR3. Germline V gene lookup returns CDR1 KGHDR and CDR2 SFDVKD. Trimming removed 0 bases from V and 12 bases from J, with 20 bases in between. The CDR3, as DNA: TGTGCCACCAGTGATTTGCCAACCACACACTCAGGTGGGCAGTTCTTC. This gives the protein CATSDLPTTHSGGQFF.

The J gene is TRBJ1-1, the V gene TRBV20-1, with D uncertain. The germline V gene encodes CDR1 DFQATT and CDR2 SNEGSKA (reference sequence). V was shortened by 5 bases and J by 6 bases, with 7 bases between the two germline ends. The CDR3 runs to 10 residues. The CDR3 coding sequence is TGCAGTGCTCAAGCCCCTGAAGCTTTCTTT. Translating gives CSAQAPEAFF.

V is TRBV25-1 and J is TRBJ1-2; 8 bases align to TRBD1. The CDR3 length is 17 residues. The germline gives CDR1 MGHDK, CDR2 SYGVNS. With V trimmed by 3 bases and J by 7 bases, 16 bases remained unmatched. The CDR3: CASSEFFSDRETGGYTF. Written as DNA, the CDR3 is TGTGCCAGCAGTGAGTTCTTTTCGGACAGGGAAACAGGTGGCTACACCTTC.

The CDR3 here is CASSYRTVGNQPQHF. The CDR3, as DNA: TGTGCCAGCAGCTATCGGACAGTTGGCAATCAGCCCCAGCATTTT. The chain employs TRBV7-2 and TRBJ1-5; D might be TRBD1 (6 bases). V lost 4 bases, J lost 2 bases, and 12 bases lay in between. The CDR3 is 15 residues long. Germline V gives CDR1 SGHTA, CDR2 FQGNSA.

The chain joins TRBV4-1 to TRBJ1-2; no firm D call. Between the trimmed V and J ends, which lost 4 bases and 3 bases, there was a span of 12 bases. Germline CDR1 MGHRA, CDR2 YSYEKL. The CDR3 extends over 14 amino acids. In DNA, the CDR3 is TGCGCCAGCAGCCCCCCGGGCAGGCACTATGGCTACACCTTC. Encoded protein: CASSPPGRHYGYTF.

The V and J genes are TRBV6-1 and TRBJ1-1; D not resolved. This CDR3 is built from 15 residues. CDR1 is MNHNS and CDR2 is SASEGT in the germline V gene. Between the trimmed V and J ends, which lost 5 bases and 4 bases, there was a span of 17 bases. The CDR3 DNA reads TGTGCCAGCAGTATCGGGGTTCCGGCCGGCACTGAAGCTTTCTTT. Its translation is CASSIGVPAGTEAFF.

CDR3 region: CASGSDIYEQYF. DNA for the CDR3: TGTGCTAGTGGTTCTGACATCTACGAGCAGTACTTC. This sequence joins TRBV12-5 and TRBJ2-7; D not resolved. The CDR3 length is 12 residues. V lost 4 bases to trimming and J lost 3 bases, with 7 bases between them. The germline CDR1 and CDR2 sequences are LGHNT and FRNRAP.

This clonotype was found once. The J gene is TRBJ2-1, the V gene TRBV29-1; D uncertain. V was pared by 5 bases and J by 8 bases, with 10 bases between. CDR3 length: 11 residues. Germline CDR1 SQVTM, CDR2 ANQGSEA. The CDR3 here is CSVSDLDEQFF. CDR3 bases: TGCAGCGTTTCAGACCTCGATGAGCAGTTCTTC.

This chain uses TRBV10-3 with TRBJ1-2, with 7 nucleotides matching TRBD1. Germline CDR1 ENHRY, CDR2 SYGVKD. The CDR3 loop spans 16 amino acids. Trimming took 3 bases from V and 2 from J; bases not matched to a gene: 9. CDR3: CAISDGDSSKNYGYTF. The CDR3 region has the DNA TGTGCCATCAGTGATGGGGACAGCTCAAAAAACTATGGCTACACCTTC.

The CDR3 sequence is CASSSSGPSTDTQYF. The CDR3 region has the DNA TGTGCCAGCAGCTCGAGCGGGCCTAGCACAGATACGCAGTATTTT. This chain uses TRBV7-2 with TRBJ2-3; D might be TRBD2 (6 bases). CDR3 length equals 15 residues. The V gene's germline CDR1 is SGHTA and CDR2 FQGNSA. V was pared by 4 bases and J by 0 bases, with 11 bases between. The complete variable domain, with remaining parts taken from reference TRBV7-2 and TRBJ2-3, reads GAGVSQSPSNKVTEKGKDVELRCDPISGHTALYWYRQSLGQGLEFLIYFQGNSAPDKSGLPSDRFSAERTGGSVSTLTIQRTQQEDSAVYLCASSSSGPSTDTQYFGPGTRLTVL.

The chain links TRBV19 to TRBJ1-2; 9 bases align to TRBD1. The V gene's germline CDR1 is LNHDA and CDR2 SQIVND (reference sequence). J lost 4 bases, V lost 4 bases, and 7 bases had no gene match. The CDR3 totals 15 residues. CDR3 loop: CASSTGTGMGYGYTF. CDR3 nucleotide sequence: TGTGCCAGTAGTACCGGGACAGGGATGGGCTATGGCTACACCTTC.

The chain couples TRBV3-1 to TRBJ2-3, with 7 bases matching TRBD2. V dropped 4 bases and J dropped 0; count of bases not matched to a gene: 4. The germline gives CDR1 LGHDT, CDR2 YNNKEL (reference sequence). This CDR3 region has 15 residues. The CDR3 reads CASSLSGSSTDTQYF. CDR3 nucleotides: TGTGCCAGCAGCCTTAGCGGGTCTAGCACAGATACGCAGTATTTT.

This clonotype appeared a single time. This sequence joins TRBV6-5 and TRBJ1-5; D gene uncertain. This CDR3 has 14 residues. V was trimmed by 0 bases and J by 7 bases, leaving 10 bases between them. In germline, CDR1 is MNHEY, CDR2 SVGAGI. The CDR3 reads CASSYSTTGQPQHF. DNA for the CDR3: TGTGCCAGCAGTTACTCGACTACCGGGCAGCCCCAGCATTTT.

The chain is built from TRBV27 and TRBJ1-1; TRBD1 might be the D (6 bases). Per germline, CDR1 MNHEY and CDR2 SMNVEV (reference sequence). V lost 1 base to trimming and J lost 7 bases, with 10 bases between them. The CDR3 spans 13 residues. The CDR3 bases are TGTGCCAGCAGTTTATTGGGAGGGGGTGAAGCTTTCTTT. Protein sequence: CASSLLGGGEAFF.

In nucleotides, the CDR3 is TGTGCCAGCAGTTACGGTGGTTACACAGATACGCAGTATTTT. Residues: CASSYGGYTDTQYF. V gene TRBV6-5 combines with J gene TRBJ2-3; no reliable D call. Between the trimmed V and J ends, which lost 2 bases and 2 bases, there was a span of 8 bases. The germline gives CDR1 MNHEY, CDR2 SVGAGI. The CDR3 sequence is 14 residues long.

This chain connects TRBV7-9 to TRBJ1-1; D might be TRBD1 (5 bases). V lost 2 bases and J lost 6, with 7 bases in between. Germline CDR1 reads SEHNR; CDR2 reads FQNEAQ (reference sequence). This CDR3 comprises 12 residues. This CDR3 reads CASSLQGPEAFF. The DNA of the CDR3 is TGTGCCAGCAGCTTACAGGGCCCTGAAGCTTTCTTT.

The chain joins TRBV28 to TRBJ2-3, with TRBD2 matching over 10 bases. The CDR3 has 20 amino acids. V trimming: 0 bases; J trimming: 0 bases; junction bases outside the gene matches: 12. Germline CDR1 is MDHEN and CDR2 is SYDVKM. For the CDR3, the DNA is TGTGCCAGCAGTTTATGGTCCCTGGCTAGCGGGAGCCTTAGCACAGATACGCAGTATTTT. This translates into CASSLWSLASGSLSTDTQYF. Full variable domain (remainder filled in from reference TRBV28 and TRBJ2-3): DVKVTQSSRYLVKRTGEKVFLECVQDMDHENMFWYRQDPGLGLRLIYFSYDVKMKEKGDIPEGYSVSREKKERFSLILESASTNQTSMYLCASSLWSLASGSLSTDTQYFGPGTRLTVL.

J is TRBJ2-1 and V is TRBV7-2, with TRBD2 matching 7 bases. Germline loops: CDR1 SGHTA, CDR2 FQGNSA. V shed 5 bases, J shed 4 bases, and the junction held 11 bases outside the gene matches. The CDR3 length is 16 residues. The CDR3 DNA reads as TGTGCCAGCAGCCCACCCCTAGCGGACCTATACAATGAGCAGTTCTTC. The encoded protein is CASSPPLADLYNEQFF.